The TCR beta chain described here comes from a study of blood T cell repertoires in COVID-19. Original analysis: Amplified reference gene primers provided the basis for estimating nucleated cell counts. The table came from immunoSEQ multiplex PCR; TCRdb's copy has only in-frame clones and leaves some out. V and J calls and clone size are as listed in that table; D and trimming were resolved from the DNA. The sample lists about 170,000 clones; about four fifths were seen once. With 2 bases removed from V and 2 bases from J, the gap between germline ends came to 7 bases. CDR1 is LNHDA, CDR2 SQIVND, per germline (reference sequence). This CDR3 region has 13 residues.

This TCR was recovered from a woman older than 75 with acute or convalescent COVID-19. V is TRBV19 and J is TRBJ2-7; D remains ambiguous. Sequences were obtained from peripheral blood. The CDR3 loop is CASSIQAAYEQYF. For the CDR3, the DNA is TGTGCCAGTAGTATACAGGCAGCCTACGAGCAGTACTTC.